The present T cell receptor (beta chain) was sequenced within a study of blood T cell repertoires in COVID-19. For the study at large: There were acute and convalescent COVID-19 samples, and they came from the United States, Italy and Spain. Sample material is recorded as cDNA or gDNA derived from T cells, B-cell-depleted T cells, or PBMCs.

The CDR3 spans 16 residues. V was pared by 6 bases and J by 7 bases, with 10 bases of the junction left unmatched. Germline CDR1 and CDR2: KGHSH and LQKENI. Method: immunoSEQ multiplex PCR; TCRdb's copy keeps in-frame clones and lacks some. The repertoire holds roughly 250,000 clones, with 75% to 90% as singletons. The TCR originated in a man younger than 40 with acute or convalescent COVID-19. Sequencing was done on a sample of peripheral blood. The chain couples TRBV18 to TRBJ2-3; 13 bases are shared with TRBD2. In DNA form, the CDR3 reads TGTGCCAGCTCGCCTAAGGGACTAGCGGGACTCAATACGCAGTATTTT. Its protein is CASSPKGLAGLNTQYF. Filled out from reference TRBV18 and TRBJ2-3, the complete variable domain reads NAGVMQNPRHLVRRRGQEARLRCSPMKGHSHVYWYRQLPEEGLKFMVYLQKENIIDESGMPKERFSAEFPKEGPSILRIQQVVRGDSAAYFCASSPKGLAGLNTQYFGPGTRLTVL.